This T cell receptor beta chain was sequenced in a study of cytomegalovirus exposure and HLA in healthy donors. This CDR3 has 12 residues. V was shortened by 8 bases and J by 5 bases, with 12 bases between the two germline ends. Germline CDR1 reads ENHRY; CDR2 reads SYGVKD. PCR employed 60 Vbeta and 13 Jbeta primers. Using immunoSEQ multiplex PCR, the repertoire was profiled, and TCRdb retains in-frame clones only, with some absent. The sample lists hundreds of thousands of clones; more than 70% were seen once. This clone has only one observation. The antigen remains unidentified. Whole-study findings and limits: According to a later analysis, donors in an Asian-associated ancestry cluster reportedly had fewer N-insertions than the approximately 670-donor mean.

The origin of this receptor is a boy under 18 in good health and CMV-seronegative. Sequencing was performed on PBMCs. V is TRBV10-3 and J is TRBJ1-1; D is perhaps TRBD1 (6 bases). As DNA, the CDR3 is TGTGCCATCGGGGCAGGGGAAACTGAAGCTTTCTTT. It is translated as CAIGAGETEAFF.